These 17 T cell receptor beta chains share one sample of origin, sequenced in a study of chemoradiotherapy in HPV16-positive cancers. Profiling relied on immunoSEQ multiplex PCR, and the TCRdb table lists in-frame clones only, not all of them. The top ten hold around 15% of the sample, which has roughly 8,300 clones, approximately 90% seen once. The sequencing here drew on blood, taken from a patient who underwent chemoradiotherapy. The receptors come from a human donor with HPV-associated anogenital cancer.

The DNA for the CDR3 is TGTGCCAGCAGTAAATACCCAAAAACGAACACTGAAGCTTTCTTT. Amino acids: CASSKYPKTNTEAFF. V and J are TRBV27 and TRBJ1-1, with D hard to call. V lost 5 bases to trimming and J lost 1 base, with 14 bases between them. CDR1 MNHEY and CDR2 SMNVEV come from the germline V gene (reference sequence). This CDR3 has 15 amino acids.

The chain recombines TRBV6-5 with TRBJ1-1; 9 bases line up with TRBD1. Germline CDR1 and CDR2: MNHEY and SVGAGI. With 6 bases clipped from V and 0 bases from J, the junction kept 2 bases outside the gene matches. The length of the CDR3 is 14 residues. The CDR3 reads CASRGTGMNTEAFF. CDR3 coding DNA: TGTGCCAGCAGGGGGACAGGGATGAACACTGAAGCTTTCTTT.

The J gene is TRBJ2-3, the V gene TRBV12-2; the table's D call TRBD1 went unverified against the DNA. TRBV12-2 is termed a pseudogene. This CDR3 is 14 amino acids long. The CDR3 bases are TGTGCAAGTCGCTTAGCAGGGGGCACAGATACGCAGTATTTT. Translating it yields CASRLAGGTDTQYF.

This sequence joins TRBV6-6 and TRBJ1-2, with 9 bases matching TRBD1. Germline values: CDR1 MNHNY, CDR2 SVGAGI (reference sequence). Germline trimming cut 7 bases from V and 7 bases from J; bases unmatched to any gene: 13. CDR3 length: 15 amino acids. The CDR3: CASTDVSGQGSGYTF. The CDR3 region has the DNA TGTGCCAGCACAGACGTTTCTGGACAGGGGTCTGGCTACACCTTC.

This chain connects TRBV7-2 to TRBJ1-2; 11 bases agree with TRBD1. The CDR3 has 16 amino acids. The germline V gene has CDR1 SGHTA and CDR2 FQGNSA. V was clipped by 1 base and J by 5 bases; unmatched bases: 6. CDR3 protein: CASSLGSGTGGYGYTF. CDR3 nucleotide sequence: TGTGCCAGCAGCTTAGGGTCGGGGACAGGGGGTTATGGCTACACCTTC.

As concerns this clone: Other DNA sequences in this sample translate to the same CDR3. The CDR3: CAIIQGILTHEQYF. The CDR3 nucleotides read TGTGCCATCATTCAGGGGATCTTGACCCACGAGCAGTACTTC. V and J are TRBV19 and TRBJ2-7, with D possibly matching TRBD1 (6 bases). Germline CDR1 reads LNHDA; CDR2 reads SQIVND (reference sequence). The CDR3 has 14 residues. V was trimmed by 10 bases and J by 5 bases, leaving 21 bases between them.

CDR3 loop: CASSPAGADTDTQYF. CDR3 nucleotide sequence: TGTGCCAGCTCCCCCGCGGGGGCGGACACAGATACGCAGTATTTT. This chain links TRBV18 with TRBJ2-3; D perhaps matches TRBD2 (7 bases). CDR1 KGHSH and CDR2 LQKENI come from the germline V gene. V lost 6 bases and J lost 2, with 15 bases in between. This CDR3 has 15 residues.

The chain carries TRBV6-5 and TRBJ1-2; D possibly corresponds to TRBD1 (6 bases). This CDR3 spans 13 amino acids. V lost 3 bases and J lost 4, with 9 bases in between. Per germline, CDR1 MNHEY and CDR2 SVGAGI. Written as DNA, the CDR3 is TGTGCCAGCAGTTATCAGGGGAGCTATGGCTACACCTTC. Translation: CASSYQGSYGYTF.

This clone appeared a single time. V and J are TRBV7-2 and TRBJ2-5; D is uncertain. The V end was cut by 4 bases, the J end by 3 bases, with 9 bases between. The germline V gene has CDR1 SGHTA and CDR2 FQGNSA. The length of the CDR3 is 13 residues. Here the CDR3 DNA reads TGTGCCAGCAGCTACCACCAGGAAGAGACCCAGTACTTC. It yields the protein CASSYHQEETQYF.

In its sample, this clone ranks as medium-sized. The chain has TRBV19 and TRBJ1-6; D ambiguous. Germline assignment: CDR1 LNHDA and CDR2 SQIVND (reference sequence). The V end lost 6 bases, the J end lost 7 bases, and 13 bases lay between the germline ends. CDR3 length: 14 residues. The CDR3 spells CASSWGSRNSPLHF. The CDR3 DNA follows: TGTGCCAGTAGCTGGGGAAGTCGGAATTCACCCCTCCACTTT.

The V gene is TRBV12-5, the J gene TRBJ1-5, with D perhaps matching TRBD1 (5 bases). Deletions cut 0 bases from V and 3 bases from J, with 15 bases between. The CDR3 loop spans 17 amino acids. CDR1 is LGHNT, CDR2 FRNRAP, per germline. The CDR3 loop is CASGLVLSRDDNQPQHF. The CDR3 DNA reads as TGTGCTAGTGGTTTGGTACTATCCAGGGATGACAATCAGCCCCAGCATTTT.

CDR3 amino acids: CASSLAQSYEQYF. CDR3 DNA sequence: TGTGCCAGCAGTTTAGCACAGTCCTACGAGCAGTACTTC. This chain uses TRBV27 with TRBJ2-7; no firm D call. Germline values: CDR1 MNHEY, CDR2 SMNVEV (reference sequence). The CDR3 runs to 13 residues. Trimming left V 2 bases short and J 1 base short, with 6 bases between.

This chain links TRBV6-6 with TRBJ2-2, with D perhaps matching TRBD2 (5 bases). The V gene lost 6 bases and the J gene lost 6 bases, with 8 bases spanning the gap. Germline-derived CDR1 and CDR2 are MNHNY and SVGAGI (reference sequence). This CDR3 contains 12 residues. CDR3 residues: CASRAGPGELFF. CDR3 nucleotide sequence: TGTGCCAGCAGGGCGGGTCCCGGGGAGCTGTTTTTT.

This clone occurred once. V gene TRBV6-6 combines with J gene TRBJ2-1; 8 bases align to TRBD1. CDR1 and CDR2 (germline): MNHNY, SVGAGI (reference sequence). This CDR3 has 13 residues. J lost 7 bases, V lost 4 bases, and 3 bases had no gene match. The CDR3 bases are TGTGCCAGCAGTTCGGACAGGGTGAATGAGCAGTTCTTC. Protein: CASSSDRVNEQFF.

This sequence joins TRBV27 and TRBJ2-6, with no clear D. CDR3 size: 15 residues. The germline V gene has CDR1 MNHEY and CDR2 SMNVEV (reference sequence). V was trimmed by 3 bases and J by 2 bases, leaving 8 bases between them. This CDR3 is CASSLGWAGANVLTF. The CDR3 DNA reads TGTGCCAGCAGTTTGGGCTGGGCTGGGGCCAACGTCCTGACTTTC.

This clone appeared a few times. This chain connects TRBV12-5 to TRBJ2-7; a possible D gene is TRBD1 (6 bases). Germline V gene sequence: CDR1 LGHNT, CDR2 FRNRAP. The CDR3 consists of 15 residues. Trimming pared 4 bases from V and 0 bases from J, leaving 13 bases between. CDR3 sequence (DNA): TGTGCTAGTGGTTCTACAGGGCTGGGCTCCTACGAGCAGTACTTC. Protein product: CASGSTGLGSYEQYF.

This chain uses TRBV5-1 with TRBJ2-5; D might be TRBD2 (6 bases). The CDR3 has 14 amino acids. Germline V gene lookup returns CDR1 SGHRS and CDR2 YFSETQ. Trimming cost V 1 base and J 0 bases, with 7 bases left between them. This chain's CDR3 is CASSLLADQETQYF. The DNA for the CDR3 is TGCGCCAGCAGCTTGTTAGCGGACCAAGAGACCCAGTACTTC. Supplemented by reference TRBV5-1 and TRBJ2-5, the full variable domain reads KAGVTQTPRYLIKTRGQQVTLSCSPISGHRSVSWYQQTPGQGLQFLFEYFSETQRNKGNFPGRFSGRQFSNSRSEMNVSTLELGDSALYLCASSLLADQETQYFGPGTRLLVL.